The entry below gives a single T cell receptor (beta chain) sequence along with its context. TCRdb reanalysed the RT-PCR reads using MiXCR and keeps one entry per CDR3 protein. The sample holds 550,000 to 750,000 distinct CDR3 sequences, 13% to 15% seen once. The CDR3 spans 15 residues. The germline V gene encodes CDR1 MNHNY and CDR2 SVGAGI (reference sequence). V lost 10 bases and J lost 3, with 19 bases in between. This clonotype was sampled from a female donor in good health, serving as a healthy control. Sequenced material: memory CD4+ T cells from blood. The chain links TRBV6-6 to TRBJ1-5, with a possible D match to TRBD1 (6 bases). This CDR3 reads CATQEGEGANQPQHF. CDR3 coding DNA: TGTGCCACGCAGGAGGGGGAAGGGGCCAATCAGCCCCAGCATTTT.